A single sample is the source of the 9 T cell receptor beta chains below, sequenced in a study of PD-1 blockade in classical Hodgkin lymphoma (dated by TCRdb to about 2020). Libraries were constructed by the immunoSEQ multiplex PCR assay. Imported from immuneACCESS, the table was reduced by TCRdb to in-frame sequences with V and J called. These copies leave out some clones; in studies compared against another copy, an unresolved V gene accounts for under half, and the cause of the remainder is not known. The sample includes approximately 18,000 clones, with 82% observed a single time. The ten largest clonotypes hold 25% to 35% of the sample. Reading the label with the study, this specimen's time point is: cycle 2 day 1 (C2D1) of nivolumab. Every trial patient had relapsed following autologous stem cell transplantation, and prior brentuximab vedotin exposure was what differed among cohorts A, B and C.

The sample here was peripheral blood mononuclear cells (PBMCs), taken before the second cycle of nivolumab. All receptors derive from a human donor with classical Hodgkin lymphoma.

This clone was recorded a few times. The chain employs TRBV5-4 and TRBJ2-1, with 10 bases lining up with TRBD2. The CDR3 extends over 16 amino acids. CDR1 SGHNT and CDR2 YYREEE come from the germline V gene (reference sequence). Trimming at V came to 2 bases and at J to 7 bases, leaving 9 bases not matched to a gene. The CDR3 nucleotides read TGTGCCAGCAGCTTAAGCGGGGGGGCCTCAGGGAATGAGCAGTTCTTC. This translates into CASSLSGGASGNEQFF.

The rearrangement links TRBV7-9 to TRBJ2-3; the D is unclear. In germline, CDR1 is SEHNR, CDR2 FQNEAQ (reference sequence). Trimming stripped 5 bases from V and 5 bases from J, with 8 bases between. This CDR3 is built from 12 residues. DNA of the CDR3: TGTGCCAGCAGCCGTCGAGAAGATACGCAGTATTTT. Translating it yields CASSRREDTQYF.

This chain joins TRBV6-5 and TRBJ2-7, with 10 bases fitting TRBD2. The germline CDR1 and CDR2 sequences are MNHEY and SVGAGI. The V segment lost 8 bases and the J segment 3 bases; nucleotides outside the gene matches: 7. The CDR3 length is 14 residues. This chain's CDR3 is CASGLAGVNYEQYF. CDR3 coding DNA: TGTGCCAGCGGTCTAGCGGGGGTAAACTACGAGCAGTACTTC.

The J gene is TRBJ1-6, the V gene TRBV28, with D possibly matching TRBD1 (5 bases). Deletions cut 5 bases from V and 0 bases from J, with 35 bases between. The CDR3 has 24 residues. CDR1 is MDHEN and CDR2 is SYDVKM in the germline V gene. The CDR3 nucleotides are TGTGCCAGCAGTCAGGTTGACCTTTATAGGTGGGGCAGGGTCATGCGCTCCTATAATTCACCCCTCCACTTT. It yields the protein CASSQVDLYRWGRVMRSYNSPLHF.

The chain employs TRBV11-1 and TRBJ2-3; 8 bases are shared with TRBD2. In germline, CDR1 is SGHAT, CDR2 FQDESV (reference sequence). V lost 7 bases and J lost 6; bases outside the gene matches: 12. CDR3 length equals 15 residues. CDR3 in amino acids: CASTLGASGYDTQYF. In DNA, the CDR3 is TGTGCCAGCACCCTAGGGGCTAGCGGGTACGATACGCAGTATTTT.

The chain joins TRBV9 to TRBJ1-2; possibly TRBD1 for D (5 bases). Trimming took 4 bases from V and 8 from J, leaving 18 bases between them. This CDR3 has 14 residues. CDR1 and CDR2 from the germline V gene are SGDLS and YYNGEE. The CDR3 DNA sequence: TGTGCCAGCAGCCTACCACGAGGGGTAGGAGGCTACACCTTC. Translation gives CASSLPRGVGGYTF.

Here the CDR3 DNA reads TGTGCCAGCAGCCAAGATGCCGGCCAGACCTACGAGCAGTACTTC. It translates to CASSQDAGQTYEQYF. The chain recombines TRBV4-2 with TRBJ2-7, with D unresolved. Germline values: CDR1 LGHNA, CDR2 YNFKEQ. V lost 0 bases and J lost 2, with 11 bases in between. This CDR3 region has 15 residues.

This chain joins TRBV12-1 and TRBJ2-1. TRBV12-1 is described as a pseudogene. This CDR3 is 17 amino acids long. The DNA of the CDR3 is TGTGCCAGCAGCTTTCTCGTGGGGGAGCGGACTTACAATGAGCAGTTCTTC. Protein product: CASSFLVGERTYNEQFF.

V is TRBV18 and J is TRBJ2-1, with TRBD1 identical over 9 bases. J was trimmed by 5 bases and V by 5 bases; bases with no gene match: 10. CDR3 length: 16 amino acids. Germline V gene data show CDR1 as KGHSH and CDR2 as LQKENI. The CDR3: CASSYGRDRAHNEQFF. The CDR3, as DNA: TGTGCCAGCTCATACGGCCGGGACAGGGCCCACAATGAGCAGTTCTTC.